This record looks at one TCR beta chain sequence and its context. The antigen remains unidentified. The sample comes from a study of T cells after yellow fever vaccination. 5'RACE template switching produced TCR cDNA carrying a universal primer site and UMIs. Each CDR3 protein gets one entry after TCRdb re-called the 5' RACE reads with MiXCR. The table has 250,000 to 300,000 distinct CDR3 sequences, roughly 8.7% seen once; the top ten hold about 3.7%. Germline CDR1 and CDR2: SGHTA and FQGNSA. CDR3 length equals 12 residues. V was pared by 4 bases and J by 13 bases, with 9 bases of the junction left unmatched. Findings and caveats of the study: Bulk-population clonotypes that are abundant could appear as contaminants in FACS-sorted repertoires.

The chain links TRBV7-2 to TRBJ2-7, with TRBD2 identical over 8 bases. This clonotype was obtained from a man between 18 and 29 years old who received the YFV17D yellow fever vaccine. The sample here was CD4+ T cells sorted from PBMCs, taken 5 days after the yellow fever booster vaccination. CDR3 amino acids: CASSSTSGSVYF. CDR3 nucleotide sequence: TGTGCCAGCAGCTCCACTAGCGGCTCAGTTTACTTC.